Sequencing of this T cell receptor (beta chain) was carried out in a study of CD8 T cells in ankylosing spondylitis. The CDR3 is made up of 14 amino acids. The junction had 3 bases not matched to a gene; V was cut back by 6 bases and J by 2 bases. Per the germline V gene, CDR1 is SQVTM and CDR2 is ANQGSEA. Each CDR3 protein is one row after TCRdb ran MiXCR on the 5' RACE reads. The sample holds 200,000 to 250,000 distinct CDR3 sequences, 6% to 8% seen once. This clonotype was seen many times. Its matching antigen is unknown. Regarding the study as a whole: Clones linked to the disease showed a CD8+ phenotype. They occurred at relatively low frequencies in peripheral blood. Ankylosing spondylitis blood appeared to be characterized by a TCR beta motif of several highly homologous variants. In the blood and synovial fluid of reactive arthritis, some motif variants had been previously reported.

The sequence was collected from a male donor with ankylosing spondylitis. The V gene is TRBV29-1, the J gene TRBJ2-1; TRBD2 matches 11 bases. The sample taken for sequencing was blood, either unsorted or a sorted T cell fraction (not recorded which). CDR3 in amino acids: CSVVGLAAYNEQFF. As DNA, the CDR3 is TGCAGCGTGGTGGGACTAGCGGCCTACAATGAGCAGTTCTTC.